What follows is one TCR beta chain and its context. The antigen remains unidentified. The repertoire was sequenced with immunoSEQ multiplex PCR; TCRdb's copy has only in-frame clones and lacks some. The sample shows 110,000 or so clones, 75% to 95% of them seen only once. Germline V gene sequence: CDR1 LNHDA, CDR2 SQIVND (reference sequence). Trimming removed 5 bases from V and 0 bases from J; junction bases left unmatched: 4. There are 15 residues in the CDR3. This record comes from a study of T cell responses to AZD1222 COVID-19 vaccine. Study details: Doses given second, at about 4 or about 12 weeks, were pooled. Study-wide findings and caveats: The donor group comprised mostly white British people and more females; the analysis possibly underestimated clonal diversity. Among spike-specific TCRs, nearly half reportedly target unmutated variant regions.

This sample comprised peripheral blood, obtained on day 0 of AZD1222 vaccination. This chain uses TRBV19 with TRBJ1-2; TRBD1 agrees at 9 bases. The receptor's source is an adult in good health. The CDR3, as DNA: TGTGCCAGTAGTCCTGGACAGGGGCCTAACTATGGCTACACCTTC. It specifies CASSPGQGPNYGYTF.